These T cell receptor beta chains were read from a single sample in a study of blood T cell repertoires in COVID-19. Profiled with immunoSEQ multiplex PCR; TCRdb holds only in-frame clones, not every one. Altogether a few hundred thousand clones are present, around nine tenths being singletons, with the ten largest covering approximately 2.9%. What was sequenced was PBMCs or T cells enriched from blood (not recorded which). The origin of the receptors is a woman in her 50s who had been exposed to COVID-19. The CDR3 runs from the conserved cysteine through the conserved F or W. The D gene is left open where the match is weak. Some rows have no size entry. The others give once, few or many, or a class for an expanded clone.

j_call,d_call,clone_size,v_call,cdr3_nt,cdr3_aa
TRBJ2-7,TRBD1,NA,TRBV25-1,TGTGCCAGCAGTAGGACAGGGCGTCTCTACGAGCAGTACTTC,CASSRTGRLYEQYF
TRBJ1-1,TRBD1,once,TRBV19,TGTGCCAGTAGTACCCGCCTTGGACAGGTTCTTGCCACTGAAGCTTTCTTT,CASSTRLGQVLATEAFF
TRBJ2-2,TRBD2,NA,TRBV7-6,TGTGCCAGCCGCCGACTAGCGGGGGACGTCACCGGGGAGCTGTTTTTT,CASRRLAGDVTGELFF
TRBJ1-5,TRBD1,NA,TRBV15,TGTGCCACCTCGGGACAGGGGACGTATCAGCCCCAGCATTTT,CATSGQGTYQPQHF
TRBJ2-7,NA,NA,TRBV7-8,TGTGCCAACCCGGGACTTAACAACTACGAGCAGTACTTC,CANPGLNNYEQYF
TRBJ2-7,TRBD1,NA,TRBV28,TGTGCCAGCAGTTTATCATGGGTTGGACAGGGGGCGGGCGAGCAGTACTTC,CASSLSWVGQGAGEQYF
TRBJ1-3,NA,NA,TRBV5-1,TGCGCCAGCAGCTTTAAAGGTTCTAGTACGGACACCATATATTTT,CASSFKGSSTDTIYF
TRBJ1-2,TRBD1,once,TRBV11-2,TGTGCCAGCAGCTCTTCACAGGGGGCATCCTATGGCTACACCTTC,CASSSSQGASYGYTF
TRBJ2-5,NA,NA,TRBV3-1/TRBV3-2,TGTGCCAGCAGCGGCCCGACCCAGTACTTC,CASSGPTQYF
TRBJ1-6,NA,NA,TRBV9,TGTGCCAGCAGCGCGCGGAATAATTCACCCCTCCACTTT,CASSARNNSPLHF
TRBJ1-2,NA,few,TRBV5-4,TGTGCCAGCAGCTTGGATCGGGGTTACTATGGCTACACCTTC,CASSLDRGYYGYTF
TRBJ2-7,TRBD2,NA,TRBV29-1,TGCAGCGTTTACGCGACTAGCGGGGGATACCGCTACGAGCAGTACTTC,CSVYATSGGYRYEQYF
TRBJ2-1,NA,once,TRBV29-1,TGCAGCGTTTATGGGGACAAATACAATGAGCAGTTCTTC,CSVYGDKYNEQFF
TRBJ1-6,NA,NA,TRBV20-1,TGCAGTGCTAGTTGGACAGCAAATTCACCCCTCCACTTT,CSASWTANSPLHF
TRBJ2-5,NA,NA,TRBV5-1,TGCGCCAGCAGCATACGGGCAGGGTCTCGAGAGACCCAGTACTTC,CASSIRAGSRETQYF
TRBJ2-7,TRBD1,NA,TRBV3-1/TRBV3-2,TGTGCCAGCAGCCAAAGAGGGGGCACAATAGCCTACGAGCAGTACTTC,CASSQRGGTIAYEQYF
TRBJ1-1,NA,NA,TRBV6-5,TGTGCCAGCAGTTACGACCAGGGGTACACTGAAGCTTTCTTT,CASSYDQGYTEAFF
TRBJ2-7,TRBD1,NA,TRBV5-4,TGTGCCAGCACGTTTGACAGGGGGTACGAGCAGTACTTC,CASTFDRGYEQYF
TRBJ1-2,TRBD1,NA,TRBV24-1,TGTGCCACCAGTGATACTGGACAGGGCCCACGCGGCTACACCTTC,CATSDTGQGPRGYTF
TRBJ2-7,TRBD1,NA,TRBV7-8,TGTGCCAGCAGCCCACGGGACAGAAGCTCCTACGAGCAGTACTTC,CASSPRDRSSYEQYF
TRBJ2-5,TRBD2,NA,TRBV27,TGTGCCAGTCTCCGTAGCGGGGGGGCTGGAGAGACCCAGTACTTC,CASLRSGGAGETQYF
TRBJ1-1,NA,NA,TRBV7-9,TGTGCCAGCAGCTCACGGGACATTCCCGACGAAGCTTTCTTT,CASSSRDIPDEAFF
TRBJ2-1,TRBD1,NA,TRBV9,TGTGCCAGCAGCGTAGCAACCGGGACAGCAGGGTGGGACAATGAGCAGTTCTTC,CASSVATGTAGWDNEQFF
TRBJ2-5,TRBD2,NA,TRBV5-1,TGCGCCAGCACCGGGGGGAGGGGATACCAAGAGACCCAGTACTTC,CASTGGRGYQETQYF
TRBJ1-2,TRBD1,once,TRBV3-1/TRBV3-2,TGTGCCAGCAGCCCAATGACAGGGGAGGATGGCTACACCTTC,CASSPMTGEDGYTF
TRBJ2-7,NA,NA,TRBV3-1/TRBV3-2,TGTGCCAGCAGCCAACGGGGGGCCGGCGAGCAGTACTTC,CASSQRGAGEQYF
TRBJ2-1,NA,NA,TRBV28,TGTGCCAGCAGTTTATTGGGGCGGGGGCCGTACAATGAGCAGTTCTTC,CASSLLGRGPYNEQFF
TRBJ2-2,TRBD2,NA,TRBV27,TGTGCCAGCAGTTTAAAGCGGGGGGGCAGTGGCGGGGAGCTGTTTTTT,CASSLKRGGSGGELFF
TRBJ2-3,NA,NA,TRBV11-2,TGTGCCAGCAGCTTAGATCGGGGCGGGGGCGCAGATACGCAGTATTTT,CASSLDRGGGADTQYF
TRBJ2-2,NA,NA,TRBV30,TGTGCCTGGAGTGTACTTGCTACAGTGAACACCGGGGAGCTGTTTTTT,CAWSVLATVNTGELFF
TRBJ2-2,TRBD1,once,TRBV2,TGTGCCAGCAGTGAGCCGGGACAGGGGGCCGGGGAGCTGTTTTTT,CASSEPGQGAGELFF
TRBJ2-7,NA,NA,TRBV2,TGTGCCAGCTTCCGGACAGACGCCTACGAGCAGTACTTC,CASFRTDAYEQYF
TRBJ1-2,TRBD1,NA,TRBV30,TGTGCCTGGTCTCAGGGGGCTATCGGTGGCTACACCTTC,CAWSQGAIGGYTF
TRBJ2-5,NA,once,TRBV3-1/TRBV3-2,TGTGCCAGCAGCCAAGTTGGCGAGACCCAGTACTTC,CASSQVGETQYF
TRBJ2-7,TRBD2,NA,TRBV28,TGTGCCAGCAGTTCTCTGACTAGCGGGGGTTACGAGCAGTACTTC,CASSSLTSGGYEQYF
TRBJ1-4,NA,NA,TRBV27,TGTGCCAGCAGAACCCCCTGGGGGCTGGAGGAAAAACTGTTTTTT,CASRTPWGLEEKLFF
TRBJ1-1,NA,NA,TRBV6-5,TGTGCCAGCAGTTACGGGAGGAACACTGAAGCTTTCTTT,CASSYGRNTEAFF
TRBJ2-5,NA,NA,TRBV7-9,TGTGCCAGCACTCCCGACAGCCCCCAAGAGACCCAGTACTTC,CASTPDSPQETQYF
TRBJ1-5,TRBD1,NA,TRBV4-2,TGTGCCAGCAGCCAAGATAGGGGGACAGGTAATCAGCCCCAGCATTTT,CASSQDRGTGNQPQHF
TRBJ1-5,NA,NA,TRBV30,TGTGCCTGGAGTGAGGATGCAGGGGACAATCAGCCCCAGCATTTT,CAWSEDAGDNQPQHF
TRBJ2-7,NA,NA,TRBV5-1,TGCGCCAGCAGGCGGACGGAGGCCTACGAGCAGTACTTC,CASRRTEAYEQYF
TRBJ1-1,NA,NA,TRBV5-5,TGTGCCAGCAGCTTGGTGGGGCCTGAAGCTTTCTTT,CASSLVGPEAFF
TRBJ1-1,TRBD1,NA,TRBV19,TGTGCCAGTAGTATTATGGGACAGGGGAACACTGAAGCTTTCTTT,CASSIMGQGNTEAFF
TRBJ2-7,TRBD1,NA,TRBV5-1,TGCGCCAGCAGCTTTGGTACAGGGGAAGGCTACGAGCAGTACTTC,CASSFGTGEGYEQYF
TRBJ1-1,NA,NA,TRBV5-6,TGTGCCAGCAGACTAACCGGGACACGGAACACTGAAGCTTTCTTT,CASRLTGTRNTEAFF
TRBJ1-5,NA,NA,TRBV7-2,TGTGCCAGCAGCTTGGGCGGGGGAATGGGGAATCAGCCCCAGCATTTT,CASSLGGGMGNQPQHF
TRBJ2-5,TRBD1,once,TRBV30,TGTGCCTGGAGCCCGACAGGGGGCGGAGAGACCCAGTACTTC,CAWSPTGGGETQYF
TRBJ2-7,TRBD1,NA,TRBV16,TGTGCCAGCAGTATAAATCCCGGGACAGACTACGAGCAGTACTTC,CASSINPGTDYEQYF
TRBJ1-1,NA,NA,TRBV10-3,TGTGCCATCAGTGCGACAAGCACTGAAGCTTTCTTT,CAISATSTEAFF
TRBJ1-2,NA,NA,TRBV6-5,TGTGCCAGCAGTCGCCTGATTGAAGGGGTGGATGGCTACACCTTC,CASSRLIEGVDGYTF
TRBJ2-1,NA,NA,TRBV18,TGTGCCAGCTCACCACCGATGACTAACAATGAGCAGTTCTTC,CASSPPMTNNEQFF
TRBJ1-5,TRBD1,NA,TRBV4-1,TGCGCCAGCAGCCAAGGCGAGACAGGGGTTGGCAATCAGCCCCAGCATTTT,CASSQGETGVGNQPQHF
TRBJ1-5,NA,NA,TRBV7-9,TGTGCCAGCAGCTCCCGGGGAGATCAGCCCCAGCATTTT,CASSSRGDQPQHF
TRBJ2-7,NA,NA,TRBV5-6,TGTGCCAGCAGCCAGGGGTACGAGCAGTACTTC,CASSQGYEQYF
TRBJ1-4,NA,once,TRBV30,TGTGCCTGGGCGACACCAAATGAAAAACTGTTTTTT,CAWATPNEKLFF
TRBJ1-2,NA,NA,TRBV3-1/TRBV3-2,TGTGCCAGCAGCCAACGTGGTTCCGAGGGAGGCTACACCTTC,CASSQRGSEGGYTF